Following are 25 T cell receptor beta chains from one sample sequenced in a study of T cell changes during pregnancy in multiple sclerosis. Sequencing was performed with immunoSEQ multiplex PCR; in TCRdb, only in-frame clones are kept and a portion is missing. The sample contains 33,000 or so clones, approximately 89% of which appear only once. Sequenced material: CD8+ T cells from peripheral blood mononuclear cells, taken in the second trimester of pregnancy. These TCRs come from a female donor with multiple sclerosis, enrolled in a pregnancy study.

The gene calls are TRBV30 and TRBJ2-2; D gene uncertain. Trimming cost V 0 bases and J 4 bases, with 12 bases left between them. The CDR3 loop spans 15 amino acids. CDR1 is GTSNPN, CDR2 SVGIG, per germline (reference sequence). CDR3 in amino acids: CAWSVSSGFTGELFF. The CDR3 DNA follows: TGTGCCTGGAGTGTAAGTTCCGGGTTCACCGGGGAGCTGTTTTTT.

The chain employs TRBV11-3 and TRBJ1-2; the match to TRBD1 covers 9 bases. This CDR3 spans 15 amino acids. With 5 bases clipped from V and 5 bases from J, the junction kept 9 bases outside the gene matches. Germline V gene sequence: CDR1 SGHNT, CDR2 YENEEA. The CDR3 sequence: CASSTDNGQGYGYTF. CDR3 sequence (DNA): TGTGCCAGCAGCACAGACAACGGACAGGGGTATGGCTACACCTTC. The complete variable domain, with remaining parts taken from reference TRBV11-3 and TRBJ1-2, reads EAGVVQSPRYKIIEKKQPVAFWCNPISGHNTLYWYLQNLGQGPELLIRYENEEAVDDSQLPKDRFSAERLKGVDSTLKIQPAELGDSAVYLCASSTDNGQGYGYTFGSGTRLTVV.

This sequence joins TRBV11-2 and TRBJ2-7; 7 positions match TRBD1. The ends lost 4 bases at V and 4 bases at J; junction bases unmatched: 7. Germline assignment: CDR1 SGHAT and CDR2 FQNNGV. This CDR3 contains 14 residues. CDR3 coding DNA: TGTGCCAGCAGCTGGGGGACAGAACAATACGAGCAGTACTTC. Amino acids: CASSWGTEQYEQYF.

The chain employs TRBV7-9 and TRBJ1-2; the D gene is possibly TRBD1 (6 bases). The CDR3 totals 15 residues. CDR1 SEHNR and CDR2 FQNEAQ come from the germline V gene (reference sequence). The V and J ends lost 3 bases and 0 bases respectively, with 11 bases between them. The CDR3: CASSFGGGPNYGYTF. CDR3 sequence (DNA): TGTGCCAGCAGCTTTGGCGGGGGGCCTAACTATGGCTACACCTTC.

The rearrangement joins TRBV2 to TRBJ2-1; TRBD2 matches 9 bases. The CDR3 is 15 amino acids. With 6 bases clipped from V and 4 bases from J, the junction kept 7 bases outside the gene matches. CDR1 is SNHLY and CDR2 is FYNNEI in the germline V gene. The CDR3 DNA reads TGTGCCAGCAGGTCGACTAGCGGATTTTACAATGAGCAGTTCTTC. This translates into CASRSTSGFYNEQFF.

The rearrangement joins TRBV4-3 to TRBJ2-1, with D perhaps matching TRBD2 (5 bases). The CDR3 contains 14 residues. Germline V CDR1 and CDR2: LGHNA, YSLEER. The V gene lost 1 base and the J gene lost 7 bases, with 11 bases spanning the gap. The DNA of the CDR3 is TGCGCCAGCAGCCAAGGCCGGGATCTAAATGAGCAGTTCTTC. Its protein is CASSQGRDLNEQFF.

The J gene is TRBJ2-7, the V gene TRBV27; 7 bases agree with TRBD2. CDR3 length equals 14 residues. Trimming at V came to 5 bases and at J to 3 bases, leaving 7 bases not matched to a gene. Germline values: CDR1 MNHEY, CDR2 SMNVEV (reference sequence). This CDR3 reads CASSVQREYYEQYF. The CDR3 nucleotides are TGTGCCAGCAGTGTTCAGCGGGAATACTACGAGCAGTACTTC.

The chain carries TRBV6-5 and TRBJ1-5; no reliable D call. Germline V gene data show CDR1 as MNHEY and CDR2 as SVGAGI. V was pared by 4 bases and J by 0 bases, with 4 bases between. This CDR3 region has 13 residues. CDR3 sequence reads: CASSLLSNQPQHF. CDR3 in DNA: TGTGCCAGCAGTTTACTTAGCAATCAGCCCCAGCATTTT.

The chain joins TRBV9 to TRBJ1-6, with D possibly TRBD1 on 6 matching bases. V was pared by 0 bases and J by 6 bases, with 7 bases between. The CDR3 totals 14 residues. Germline V gene data show CDR1 as SGDLS and CDR2 as YYNGEE. CDR3 residues: CASSVGGPNSPLHF. The CDR3 region has the DNA TGTGCCAGCAGCGTAGGGGGGCCTAATTCACCCCTCCACTTT.

This clone was counted a single time. The gene calls are TRBV13 and TRBJ1-2, with TRBD1 matching over 7 bases. Germline trimming cut 5 bases from V and 4 bases from J; bases unmatched to any gene: 16. Germline loops: CDR1 PRHDT, CDR2 FYEKMQ (reference sequence). The CDR3 has 17 amino acids. The CDR3 loop is CASSPGALSRDSYGYTF. CDR3 DNA sequence: TGTGCCAGCAGCCCGGGGGCCCTTTCCCGGGACAGCTATGGCTACACCTTC. The whole variable domain, filled in from reference TRBV13 and TRBJ1-2, reads AAGVIQSPRHLIKEKRETATLKCYPIPRHDTVYWYQQGPGQDPQFLISFYEKMQSDKGSIPDRFSAQQFSDYHSELNMSSLELGDSALYFCASSPGALSRDSYGYTFGSGTRLTVV.

By share, this clone ranks as medium-sized. The V and J genes are TRBV5-6 and TRBJ2-4; 8 nucleotides match TRBD2. In germline, CDR1 is SGHDT, CDR2 YYEEEE. The CDR3 consists of 16 residues. V trimming: 0 bases; J trimming: 1 base; junction bases outside the gene matches: 3. In DNA, the CDR3 is TGTGCCAGCAGCTTGGGTTCGGGGGGGGCCAAAAACATTCAGTACTTC. Translating it yields CASSLGSGGAKNIQYF.

CDR3: CASSSTSGSSYEQYF. As DNA, the CDR3 is TGTGCCAGCAGCTCGACTAGCGGAAGCTCCTACGAGCAGTACTTC. The chain combines TRBV13 with TRBJ2-7; 9 bases are a match to TRBD2. The trim removed 4 bases at V and 0 bases at J, leaving 4 bases unmatched. CDR3 length: 15 residues. Per germline, CDR1 PRHDT and CDR2 FYEKMQ (reference sequence).

The genes are TRBV30 and TRBJ1-3; D perhaps matches TRBD1 (6 bases). This CDR3 spans 15 amino acids. Trimming shortened V by 0 bases and J by 7 bases, and 16 bases separated the two germline ends. From germline, CDR1 is GTSNPN and CDR2 SVGIG (reference sequence). In DNA form, the CDR3 reads TGTGCCTGGAGTGTAGATTGGTCCCAGGGGAACACCATATATTTT. It yields the protein CAWSVDWSQGNTIYF.

On this clone: At one of its ends the junction is not consistent with the germline gene, which may arise from a read error. Within the sample, other DNA sequences also encode this same CDR3. The J gene is TRBJ1-2, the V gene TRBV4-1, with no clear D. The germline CDR1 and CDR2 sequences are MGHRA and YSYEKL. The CDR3 runs to 15 residues. CDR3 protein: CASSQQSTNNYGYTF. The CDR3 DNA sequence: TGCGCCAGCAGCCAACAGAGTACTAATAACTACGGCTACACCTTC.

This clone appeared a few times. The rearrangement links TRBV10-1 to TRBJ2-7; the match to TRBD1 covers 7 bases. The germline gives CDR1 WNHNN, CDR2 SYGVQD (reference sequence). Trimming took 5 bases from V and 2 from J; bases not matched to a gene: 9. The CDR3 totals 15 residues. The CDR3 is CASSLDRALTYEQYF. For the CDR3, the DNA is TGCGCCAGCAGTCTAGACAGGGCTTTGACCTACGAGCAGTACTTC.

The rearrangement joins TRBV2 to TRBJ1-3; no reliable D call. The CDR3 runs 13 residues. Trimming shortened V by 3 bases and J by 1 base, and 4 bases separated the two germline ends. Germline V lookup: CDR1 SNHLY, CDR2 FYNNEI. CDR3 DNA sequence: TGTGCCAGCAGTGATCGGTCTGGAAACACCATATATTTT. It is translated as CASSDRSGNTIYF.

The rearrangement joins TRBV5-1 to TRBJ1-1; 9 bases align to TRBD1. Germline V CDR1 and CDR2: SGHRS, YFSETQ. CDR3 length: 14 amino acids. Losses at the gene ends were 4 bases for V and 3 bases for J; bases not matched to a gene: 4. In DNA form, the CDR3 reads TGCGCCAGCAGCCTCTGGGACAGGGACACTGAAGCTTTCTTT. It codes for CASSLWDRDTEAFF.

The chain employs TRBV5-4 and TRBJ2-4, with D possibly matching TRBD1 (5 bases). The CDR3 consists of 13 residues. CDR1 is SGHNT, CDR2 YYREEE, per germline (reference sequence). The V end was cut by 4 bases, the J end by 6 bases, with 11 bases between. CDR3 DNA sequence: TGTGCCAGCAGCGAAACGACAGCAAACATTCAGTACTTC. Amino acids: CASSETTANIQYF. The full variable domain, completed using reference TRBV5-4 and TRBJ2-4, is ETGVTQSPTHLIKTRGQQVTLRCSSQSGHNTVSWYQQALGQGPQFIFQYYREEENGRGNFPPRFSGLQFPNYSSELNVNALELDDSALYLCASSETTANIQYFGAGTRLSVL.

The rearrangement uses TRBV7-9 and TRBJ2-1; a possible D gene is TRBD1 (5 bases). Trimming removed 1 base at V and 8 bases at J, with 6 bases between. Germline V gene data show CDR1 as SEHNR and CDR2 as FQNEAQ (reference sequence). The CDR3 consists of 12 residues. The CDR3 here is CASSLGGDEQFF. The CDR3 DNA reads as TGTGCCAGCAGCTTAGGGGGCGATGAGCAGTTCTTC.

The chain couples TRBV28 to TRBJ2-3, with 7 bases aligning to TRBD2. This CDR3 has 14 residues. Germline V lookup: CDR1 MDHEN, CDR2 SYDVKM. Trimming at V came to 11 bases and at J to 1 base, leaving 9 bases not matched to a gene. CDR3 amino acids: CAATPAGRTDTQYF. The CDR3 DNA is TGTGCCGCGACACCAGCGGGGCGCACAGATACGCAGTATTTT.

The rearrangement uses TRBV6-5 and TRBJ2-1, with 8 nucleotides matching TRBD2. Losses at the gene ends were 4 bases for V and 8 bases for J; bases not matched to a gene: 4. The CDR3 has 13 residues. CDR1 and CDR2 from the germline V gene are MNHEY and SVGAGI. CDR3 bases: TGTGCCAGCAGTTTCAGCGGGAGCGATGAGCAGTTCTTC. Amino acid sequence: CASSFSGSDEQFF.

This clone is a singleton in its sample. CDR3 DNA: TGCAGGGCTGGGGGGAATAATTACGGCTACACCTTC. It is translated as CRAGGNNYGYTF. This sequence joins TRBV29-1 and TRBJ1-2; maybe TRBD1 (5 bases). The CDR3 consists of 12 residues. Per the germline V gene, CDR1 is SQVTM and CDR2 is ANQGSEA. The whole variable domain, filled in from reference TRBV29-1 and TRBJ1-2, reads SAVISQKPSRDICQRGTSLTIQCQVDSQVTMMFWYRQQPGQSLTLIATANQGSEATYESGFVIDKFPISRPNLTFSTLTVSNMSPEDSSIYLCRAGGNNYGYTFGSGTRLTVV.

V is TRBV7-2 and J is TRBJ2-7; the match to TRBD2 covers 7 bases. CDR3 length equals 14 residues. The germline V gene encodes CDR1 SGHTA and CDR2 FQGNSA. After removal of 1 base from V and 5 bases from J, the junction contained 5 bases not matched to a gene. In DNA form, the CDR3 reads TGTGCCAGCAGCTTAGTGGCGGGAGACGACGAGCAGTACTTC. This codes for CASSLVAGDDEQYF.

This rearrangement joins TRBV13 to TRBJ1-1, with D maybe TRBD1 (6 bases). The CDR3 has 14 amino acids. Germline-derived CDR1 and CDR2 are PRHDT and FYEKMQ (reference sequence). V lost 4 bases and J lost 1, with 10 bases in between. CDR3 nucleotides: TGTGCCAGCAGCTCTTTGACAGGGAACACTGAAGCTTTCTTT. Protein: CASSSLTGNTEAFF.

This clone was detected once. V is TRBV7-2 and J is TRBJ2-1, with TRBD2 matching 10 bases. The CDR3 loop spans 16 amino acids. CDR1 SGHTA and CDR2 FQGNSA come from the germline V gene. After removal of 0 bases from V and 7 bases from J, the junction contained 6 bases not matched to a gene. The CDR3 DNA is TGTGCCAGCAGCTTAGCGCTAGCGGGAGTAGTGAATGAGCAGTTCTTC. Translation: CASSLALAGVVNEQFF.